Below, 20 T cell receptor beta chains from the same sample are listed, as sequenced in a study of T cell changes during pregnancy in multiple sclerosis. Generated by immunoSEQ multiplex PCR, the TCRdb table keeps only in-frame clones and is missing some. Of tens of thousands of clones in the sample, 80% to 90% were seen once. The sample here was CD4+ T cells from peripheral blood mononuclear cells, taken in the first trimester of pregnancy. The receptors were gathered from a female donor with multiple sclerosis, enrolled in a pregnancy study.

The chain has TRBV4-1 and TRBJ2-6; D remains unclear. CDR1 MGHRA and CDR2 YSYEKL come from the germline V gene. V was pared by 0 bases and J by 0 bases, with 12 bases between. This CDR3 comprises 18 residues. The CDR3 bases are TGCGCCAGCAGCCAAGATCCCCGGTCTGACTCTGGGGCCAACGTCCTGACTTTC. The encoded protein is CASSQDPRSDSGANVLTF.

This sequence joins TRBV19 and TRBJ2-3; 15 positions match TRBD2. V was clipped by 7 bases and J by 6 bases; unmatched bases: 5. There are 15 residues in the CDR3. Germline CDR1 LNHDA, CDR2 SQIVND (reference sequence). CDR3 protein: CASTPGTSGRDTQYF. The CDR3 nucleotides read TGTGCCAGTACCCCCGGGACTAGCGGGAGGGATACGCAGTATTTT.

The rearrangement links TRBV28 to TRBJ2-4, with TRBD2 identical over 8 bases. The CDR3 sequence is 15 residues long. Germline V gene lookup returns CDR1 MDHEN and CDR2 SYDVKM. Trimming at V came to 7 bases and at J to 8 bases, leaving 13 bases not matched to a gene. Here the CDR3 DNA reads TGTGCCAGCACTCAAACGGGGCGCGGGAGGTACATTCAGTACTTC. Translated: CASTQTGRGRYIQYF.

This sequence joins TRBV10-1 and TRBJ2-1; TRBD2 might be the D (5 bases). V was pared by 11 bases and J by 7 bases, with 21 bases between. This CDR3 comprises 14 residues. Germline V gene sequence: CDR1 WNHNN, CDR2 SYGVQD (reference sequence). The CDR3 here is CARMTPPWENEQFF. The CDR3 bases are TGCGCCCGAATGACTCCCCCCTGGGAGAATGAGCAGTTCTTC.

The chain carries TRBV5-1 and TRBJ2-5, with 8 nucleotides matching TRBD2. The CDR3 sequence is 14 residues long. The trim removed 2 bases at V and 5 bases at J, leaving 5 bases unmatched. The germline V gene has CDR1 SGHRS and CDR2 YFSETQ. The CDR3 DNA sequence: TGCGCCAGCAGCTTCCAAGGCGGGAGGGAGACCCAGTACTTC. Protein product: CASSFQGGRETQYF.

The CDR3 region is CASSTTTGASNTQYF. The CDR3 nucleotides read TGTGCCAGCAGTACGACGACAGGGGCGTCGAATACGCAGTATTTT. The V gene is TRBV6-6, the J gene TRBJ2-3, with 8 bases aligning to TRBD1. Germline values: CDR1 MNHNY, CDR2 SVGAGI (reference sequence). V was pared by 5 bases and J by 7 bases, with 11 bases of the junction left unmatched. There are 15 residues in the CDR3.

The V gene is TRBV7-8, the J gene TRBJ2-5; D not certain. Between the trimmed V and J ends, which lost 11 bases and 4 bases, there was a span of 11 bases. Germline CDR1 reads SGHVS; CDR2 reads FQNEAQ. This CDR3 has 11 amino acids. CDR3 nucleotides: TGTGCCTCGAGGATCGGAGAGACCCAGTACTTC. This translates into CASRIGETQYF.

The V and J genes are TRBV28 and TRBJ2-7; D not certain. The CDR3 runs to 15 residues. Germline V CDR1 and CDR2: MDHEN, SYDVKM. V was trimmed by 3 bases and J by 0 bases, leaving 12 bases between them. This CDR3 reads CASSFGQMISYEQYF. DNA of the CDR3: TGTGCCAGCAGTTTTGGGCAGATGATCTCCTACGAGCAGTACTTC. Looking up the rest from reference TRBV28 and TRBJ2-7 gives the full variable domain: DVKVTQSSRYLVKRTGEKVFLECVQDMDHENMFWYRQDPGLGLRLIYFSYDVKMKEKGDIPEGYSVSREKKERFSLILESASTNQTSMYLCASSFGQMISYEQYFGPGTRLTVT.

This chain uses TRBV19 with TRBJ2-6; TRBD1 is a possible D gene (5 bases). V lost 2 bases and J 6 bases, leaving 14 bases between the germline ends. CDR1 and CDR2 from the germline V gene are LNHDA and SQIVND (reference sequence). CDR3 length equals 16 residues. The CDR3 is CASSISQGQVANVLTF. CDR3 nucleotides: TGTGCCAGTAGTATATCCCAGGGCCAAGTGGCCAACGTCCTGACTTTC.

This sequence joins TRBV29-1 and TRBJ1-4, with a weak D call TRBD1 (5 bases). Trimming removed 6 bases at V and 4 bases at J, with 12 bases between. The CDR3 extends over 13 amino acids. Germline V gene sequence: CDR1 SQVTM, CDR2 ANQGSEA. For the CDR3, the DNA is TGCAGCGTCCTAGGACACGATAATGAAAAACTGTTTTTT. This gives the protein CSVLGHDNEKLFF.

The rearrangement links TRBV2 to TRBJ1-2, with 9 bases matching TRBD1. The length of the CDR3 is 14 residues. Losses at the gene ends were 5 bases for V and 6 bases for J; bases not matched to a gene: 7. Germline V gene lookup returns CDR1 SNHLY and CDR2 FYNNEI. CDR3 sequence (DNA): TGTGCCAGCAGTCCAACCGGACAGGGGAATGGCTACACCTTC. It is translated as CASSPTGQGNGYTF. Supplemented by reference TRBV2 and TRBJ1-2, the full variable domain reads EPEVTQTPSHQVTQMGQEVILRCVPISNHLYFYWYRQILGQKVEFLVSFYNNEISEKSEIFDDQFSVERPDGSNFTLKIRSTKLEDSAMYFCASSPTGQGNGYTFGSGTRLTVV.

In DNA, the CDR3 is TGTGCCAGCAGTTATCAGGGGCCCTTGGCCAAAAACATTCAGTACTTC. Residues: CASSYQGPLAKNIQYF. V gene TRBV6-5 combines with J gene TRBJ2-4; TRBD1 might be the D (6 bases). This CDR3 is built from 16 residues. V lost 3 bases and J 1 base, leaving 13 bases between the germline ends. From germline, CDR1 is MNHEY and CDR2 SVGAGI.

This rearrangement joins TRBV10-3 to TRBJ1-3; possible D gene TRBD1, 5 bases. The CDR3 sequence is 15 residues long. The germline CDR1 and CDR2 sequences are ENHRY and SYGVKD. The V end lost 2 bases, the J end lost 0 bases, and 8 bases lay between the germline ends. As DNA, the CDR3 is TGTGCCATCAGTGAGGGACATACCTCTGGAAACACCATATATTTT. Protein: CAISEGHTSGNTIYF.

The rearrangement uses TRBV10-3 and TRBJ2-7; 14 bases are shared with TRBD2. Looked up from germline, CDR1 is ENHRY and CDR2 is SYGVKD. V lost 6 bases and J lost 6; bases outside the gene matches: 4. This CDR3 has 14 residues. CDR3 loop: CAIRGTSGSPEQYF. CDR3 in DNA: TGTGCCATCAGGGGGACTAGCGGGAGTCCCGAGCAGTACTTC.

The rearrangement uses TRBV9 and TRBJ2-5; 8 bases match TRBD2. This CDR3 is built from 14 residues. Trimming cost V 3 bases and J 4 bases; bases outside gene matches: 5. Per germline, CDR1 SGDLS and CDR2 YYNGEE. The CDR3 DNA follows: TGTGCCAGCAGCGCGGGACTAGGCATAGAGACCCAGTACTTC. It codes for CASSAGLGIETQYF.

The count of this clone is one. Other DNA variants within this sample encode the same CDR3. The V call is TRBV27, the J call TRBJ2-3, with TRBD2 identical over 9 bases. CDR1 MNHEY and CDR2 SMNVEV come from the germline V gene (reference sequence). V gave up 2 bases and J gave up 0 bases; unmatched junction bases: 0. The CDR3 is 15 residues long. CDR3 sequence reads: CASSLTSGSTDTQYF. CDR3 nucleotides: TGTGCCAGCAGTTTAACTAGCGGGAGCACAGATACGCAGTATTTT.

This clone is a singleton in its sample. This rearrangement joins TRBV2 to TRBJ1-1; D call uncertain. This CDR3 is built from 15 residues. V was trimmed by 1 base and J by 1 base, leaving 10 bases between them. CDR1 SNHLY and CDR2 FYNNEI come from the germline V gene. As DNA, the CDR3 is TGTGCCAGCAGTGAAGAGGCACAGAAGAACACTGAAGCTTTCTTT. This translates into CASSEEAQKNTEAFF.

The V gene is TRBV7-8, the J gene TRBJ2-7; D is possibly TRBD1 (5 bases). The CDR3 is 13 residues long. CDR1 is SGHVS, CDR2 FQNEAQ, per germline. V lost 5 bases and J lost 12, with 20 bases in between. The CDR3 protein is CASSIRGRAVRYF. In nucleotides, the CDR3 is TGTGCCAGCAGCATTAGGGGTCGGGCGGTCCGGTACTTC. The full variable domain, its missing parts supplied by reference TRBV7-8 and TRBJ2-7, is GAGVSQSPRYKVAKRGQDVALRCDPISGHVSLFWYQQALGQGPEFLTYFQNEAQLDKSGLPSDRFFAERPEGSVSTLKIQRTQQEDSAVYLCASSIRGRAVRYFGPGTRLTVT.

This clone was seen a handful of times. The V and J genes are TRBV14 and TRBJ1-6; D may be TRBD1 (5 bases). Trimming took 3 bases from V and 7 from J, leaving 13 bases between them. Germline V gene lookup returns CDR1 SGHDN and CDR2 FVKESK. The CDR3 loop spans 15 amino acids. In DNA, the CDR3 is TGTGCCAGCAGCCATAAAATGACAGCGAATTCACCCCTCCACTTT. Translated, it gives CASSHKMTANSPLHF.

The CDR3 nucleotides read TGTGCCACCCGCACCGGGACTAGCTCCTACGAGCAGTACTTC. Its protein product is CATRTGTSSYEQYF. The chain has TRBV19 and TRBJ2-7, with 8 bases that match TRBD2. Trimming cost V 10 bases and J 0 bases; bases outside gene matches: 8. Germline V CDR1 and CDR2: LNHDA, SQIVND (reference sequence). This CDR3 region has 14 residues. The entire variable domain, with the rest obtained from reference TRBV19 and TRBJ2-7, is as follows: DGGITQSPKYLFRKEGQNVTLSCEQNLNHDAMYWYRQDPGQGLRLIYYSQIVNDFQKGDIAEGYSVSREKKESFPLTVTSAQKNPTAFYLCATRTGTSSYEQYFGPGTRLTVT.